These T cell receptor beta chains were read from a single sample in a study of graft-versus-host responses after intestinal transplantation. Assay used: immunoSEQ multiplex PCR; TCRdb lists only in-frame clones, some missing. The sample has approximately 76,000 clones; around 82% are singletons. Antigens of these TCRs are unknown. Sequenced here: unstimulated CD4+ T cells sorted from spleen or lymph node cells, sampled before transplant. The receptors were sampled from a human donor who was the organ donor for an intestinal transplant. Each CDR3 is given with its conserved first and last residue. A D gene is named only where the DNA matches it firmly. Some rows have no size entry. The others give once, few or many, or a class for an expanded clone.

D	J	size	V	CDR3	DNA
TRBD1	TRBJ1-3	-	TRBV28	CASSTHPGTGDTGNTIYF	TGTGCCAGCAGTACCCACCCCGGGACAGGGGACACGGGAAACACCATATATTTT
TRBD1	TRBJ2-1	-	TRBV5-4	CASSLYPQGARNEQFF	TGTGCCAGCAGCTTGTACCCCCAGGGGGCTCGGAATGAGCAGTTCTTC
TRBD1	TRBJ1-1	-	TRBV11-3	CASSPADRGNTEAFF	TGTGCCAGCAGCCCCGCGGACAGGGGGAACACTGAAGCTTTCTTT
-	TRBJ2-1	-	TRBV4-3	CASSQAGYNEQFF	TGCGCCAGCAGCCAAGCGGGATACAATGAGCAGTTCTTC
TRBD1	TRBJ2-3	-	TRBV4-2	CASSQAVSHGTGRTDTQYF	TGTGCCAGCAGCCAAGCTGTAAGTCACGGGACAGGTAGGACAGATACGCAGTATTTT
TRBD1	TRBJ2-1	-	TRBV28	CASLRQGDLDEQFF	TGTGCCAGCCTAAGACAGGGGGATTTAGATGAGCAGTTCTTC
-	TRBJ1-3	-	TRBV11-2	CASSLLPRFFSGNTIYF	TGTGCCAGCAGCTTACTTCCCAGGTTCTTCTCTGGAAACACCATATATTTT
-	TRBJ1-1	-	TRBV7-2	CASSYQTGKNTEAFF	TGTGCCAGCAGCTACCAAACGGGAAAGAACACTGAAGCTTTCTTT
-	TRBJ2-3	-	TRBV15	CATSRDFGTHTDTQYF	TGTGCCACCAGCAGAGATTTCGGGACTCACACAGATACGCAGTATTTT
-	TRBJ1-2	-	TRBV19	CASSMLDRNGYTF	TGTGCCAGTAGTATGTTGGACAGAAATGGCTACACCTTC
-	TRBJ1-2	-	TRBV19	CASSYPPGRDSHYGYTF	TGTGCCAGTAGTTACCCGCCGGGCAGGGATAGCCACTATGGCTACACCTTC
-	TRBJ1-1	-	TRBV5-1	CASSISTGYSEAFF	TGCGCCAGCAGCATCTCGACGGGGTACTCTGAAGCTTTCTTT
TRBD1	TRBJ1-4	-	TRBV19	CASRKTQGATNEKLFF	TGTGCCAGTAGGAAAACACAGGGGGCGACTAATGAAAAACTGTTTTTT
TRBD2	TRBJ2-5	-	TRBV6-6	CASSLSGAYQETQYF	TGTGCCAGCAGTTTAAGCGGGGCCTACCAAGAGACCCAGTACTTC
-	TRBJ2-5	-	TRBV6-6	CASSYSRANQYF	TGTGCCAGCAGTTACTCGAGGGCGAACCAGTACTTC
-	TRBJ2-1	-	TRBV6-5	CASSSGSEDEQFF	TGTGCCAGCAGTTCCGGATCCGAGGATGAGCAGTTCTTC
-	TRBJ2-6	-	TRBV30	CAWSPPSSGANVLTF	TGTGCCTGGAGTCCACCGAGCTCTGGGGCCAACGTCCTGACTTTC
-	TRBJ2-2	-	TRBV7-2	CASGPRHGNTGELFF	TGTGCCAGCGGCCCGAGACACGGGAACACCGGGGAGCTGTTTTTT
TRBD1	TRBJ2-5	-	TRBV18	CASSQDRGLETQYF	TGTGCCAGCTCACAGGACAGGGGCCTGGAGACCCAGTACTTC
-	TRBJ1-1	-	TRBV5-5	CASSLVGQIAFF	TGTGCCAGCAGCTTGGTTGGACAGATAGCTTTCTTT
TRBD2	TRBJ2-1	-	TRBV18	CASSSSLAGSYNEQFF	TGTGCCAGCTCATCATCACTAGCGGGTTCCTACAATGAGCAGTTCTTC
TRBD2	TRBJ2-1	-	TRBV15	CATSRVRTSGGANEQFF	TGTGCCACCAGCAGAGTGAGGACTAGCGGGGGGGCCAATGAGCAGTTCTTC
-	TRBJ1-2	few	TRBV14	CASSQDIGRPYGYTF	TGTGCCAGCAGCCAAGATATCGGCAGGCCCTATGGCTACACCTTC
TRBD2	TRBJ2-3	-	TRBV11-3	CASSLAGAGGPSDTQYF	TGTGCCAGCAGCTTAGCCGGTGCGGGGGGGCCTTCAGATACGCAGTATTTT
-	TRBJ1-6	-	TRBV2	CASSEEGDENSPLHF	TGTGCCAGCAGTGAAGAGGGGGATGAGAATTCACCCCTCCACTTT
TRBD2	TRBJ2-1	-	TRBV5-1	CASSRTSGGSSYNEQFF	TGCGCCAGCAGCCGGACTAGCGGGGGGTCGTCCTACAATGAGCAGTTCTTC
-	TRBJ2-5	-	TRBV4-2	CASSQDRLPGETQYF	TGTGCCAGCAGCCAAGATCGACTACCCGGGGAGACCCAGTACTTC
-	TRBJ1-6	-	TRBV30	CAWSVLVQGGPLHF	TGTGCCTGGAGTGTATTAGTCCAGGGAGGACCCCTCCACTTT
-	TRBJ2-5	-	TRBV11-2	CASSIIPTSGVETQYF	TGTGCCAGCAGCATAATCCCCACTAGTGGGGTAGAGACCCAGTACTTC
-	TRBJ2-2	-	TRBV4-1	CASSLGGPGELFF	TGCGCCAGCAGCCTCGGGGGTCCCGGGGAGCTGTTTTTT
TRBD1	TRBJ1-2	-	TRBV19	CASSTGENYGYTF	TGTGCCAGTAGCACAGGGGAGAACTATGGCTACACCTTC
TRBD2	TRBJ2-3	-	TRBV6-1	CASSEVSGGINTDTQYF	TGTGCCAGCAGTGAAGTGTCGGGGGGGATCAACACAGATACGCAGTATTTT
-	TRBJ2-2	-	TRBV12-5	CASGPFRGTGELFF	TGTGCTAGTGGTCCTTTCCGGGGCACCGGGGAGCTGTTTTTT
TRBD2	TRBJ2-3	-	TRBV30	CAWRSTGTSGGGPTDTQYF	TGTGCCTGGAGATCGACCGGGACTAGCGGGGGGGGCCCCACAGATACGCAGTATTTT
-	TRBJ2-1	once	TRBV5-4	CASSLDRGGNDEQFF	TGTGCCAGCAGCTTGGACAGGGGAGGAAACGATGAGCAGTTCTTC
-	TRBJ1-3	-	TRBV5-4	CASSSPGRGGNTIYF	TGTGCCAGCAGCTCACCCGGCAGGGGTGGAAACACCATATATTTT
-	TRBJ2-3	-	TRBV9	CASSKTGSSTDTQYF	TGTGCCAGCAGCAAGACAGGATCTAGCACAGATACGCAGTATTTT
TRBD1	TRBJ2-2	once	TRBV5-1	CASTGDRGAGELFF	TGCGCCAGCACCGGGGACAGGGGGGCCGGGGAGCTGTTTTTT
TRBD1	TRBJ1-6	-	TRBV9	CASSVEGQRDNSPLHF	TGTGCCAGCAGCGTAGAGGGACAGAGAGATAATTCACCCCTCCACTTT